The entry below describes one TCR beta chain. This sample is drawn from a study of shared clonotypes between healthy human individuals. This CDR3 contains 16 residues. V was cut by 2 bases and J by 6 bases, with 14 bases left in between. Germline CDR1 and CDR2: LNHDA and SQIVND (reference sequence). Here immunoSEQ multiplex PCR was the method, and the copy in TCRdb shows in-frame clones only, minus some. The table includes approximately 2.4 million clones, approximately 94% detected once. Sequenced: naive CD4+ T cells sorted from blood. Subset reported: CD45RA+ positively selected. This TCR came from a man between 18 and 29 years old in good health. The V gene is TRBV19, the J gene TRBJ1-6; no clear D gene. The CDR3, as DNA: TGTGCCAGTAGTATAACCCAGGCCGGCTCTAATTCACCCCTCCACTTT. This sequence encodes CASSITQAGSNSPLHF.